This TCR beta chain was sequenced for a study of blood T cell repertoires in COVID-19. Study-level information: Samples representing acute and convalescent COVID-19 were sourced from the United States, Italy and Spain.

The Seattle site enrolled patients during active infection and followed them longitudinally. The germline CDR1 and CDR2 sequences are MGHRA and YSYEKL. The CDR3 spans 14 residues. The V end lost 4 bases, the J end lost 6 bases, and 13 bases lay between the germline ends. Repertoires were generated with immunoSEQ multiplex PCR, while TCRdb's copy carries only in-frame clones and drops some. The sample contains around 180,000 clones, roughly 76% of which appear only once. The sequenced sample was peripheral blood. The sequence was collected from a woman of 80 years or more with COVID-19, enrolled during active disease. The chain is built from TRBV4-1 and TRBJ2-1, with a possible D match to TRBD1 (6 bases). In DNA, the CDR3 is TGCGCCAGCAGCCCTCTCCAGGGGCGCAATGAGCAGTTCTTC. Translated: CASSPLQGRNEQFF.